The present TCR beta chain was sequenced within a study of cytomegalovirus exposure and HLA in healthy donors. Regarding the study as a whole: Later examination showed HLA-associated TCR beta chains had greater clonal expansion than equally common others.

There are 16 residues in the CDR3. Germline values: CDR1 LNHDA, CDR2 SQIVND (reference sequence). V lost 1 base to trimming and J lost 0 bases, with 12 bases between them. Primers included in the PCR were 60 Vbeta and 13 Jbeta primers. Clones were sequenced by immunoSEQ multiplex PCR, and TCRdb holds only the in-frame ones, with some missing. The sample holds about 130,000 clones, 80% seen once. As to this clone: Its antigen is not known.

Nominally healthy donors provided the samples, though records likely missed some immune exposures. The sequence was collected from a woman in her 40s in good health and CMV-seronegative. The sample comprised PBMCs. The rearrangement links TRBV19 to TRBJ1-2, with D hard to call. The CDR3 DNA is TGTGCCAGTAGTATAGCTTGGGCCCGGTCTAACTATGGCTACACCTTC. Protein: CASSIAWARSNYGYTF.